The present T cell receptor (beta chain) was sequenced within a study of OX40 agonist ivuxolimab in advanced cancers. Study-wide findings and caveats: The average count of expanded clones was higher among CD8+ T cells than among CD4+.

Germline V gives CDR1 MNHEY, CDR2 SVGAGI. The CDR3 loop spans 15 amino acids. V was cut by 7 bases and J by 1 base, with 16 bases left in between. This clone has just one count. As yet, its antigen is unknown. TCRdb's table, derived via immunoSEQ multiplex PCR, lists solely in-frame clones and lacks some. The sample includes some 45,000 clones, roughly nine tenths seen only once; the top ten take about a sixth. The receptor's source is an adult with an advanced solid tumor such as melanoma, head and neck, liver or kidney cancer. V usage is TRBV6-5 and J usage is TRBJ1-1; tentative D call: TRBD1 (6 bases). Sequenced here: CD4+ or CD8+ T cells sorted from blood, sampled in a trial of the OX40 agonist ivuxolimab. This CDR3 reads CASKPRTAKNTEAFF. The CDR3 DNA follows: TGTGCCAGCAAACCTCGGACAGCAAAGAACACTGAAGCTTTCTTT.